These 21 T cell receptor beta chains share one sample of origin, sequenced in a study of response to subunit inactivated influenza vaccine. One entry per CDR3 protein, called by TCRdb with MiXCR from the RT-PCR reads. The sample records 540,000 or so distinct CDR3 sequences, 13% being singletons. Specimen: PBMCs from blood, collected about 40 days after vaccination. The receptors derive from a man between 50 and 59 years old who received an inactivated influenza vaccine.

V usage is TRBV4-1 and J usage is TRBJ1-2; 7 bases line up with TRBD1. Germline CDR1 and CDR2: MGHRA and YSYEKL. With 4 bases clipped from V and 3 bases from J, the junction kept 5 bases outside the gene matches. The CDR3 loop spans 14 amino acids. The CDR3 DNA reads TGCGCCAGCAGCCCCGAACAGGGGTACTATGGCTACACCTTC. It translates to CASSPEQGYYGYTF.

V and J are TRBV7-6 and TRBJ2-3; 7 positions agree with TRBD2. Germline V gene data show CDR1 as SGHVS and CDR2 as FNYEAQ. The CDR3 totals 16 residues. V was clipped by 1 base and J by 2 bases; unmatched bases: 6. This chain's CDR3 is CASSLVAGTITDTQYF. CDR3 in DNA: TGTGCCAGCAGCTTAGTTGCCGGGACTATCACAGATACGCAGTATTTT.

The chain joins TRBV15 to TRBJ1-1; TRBD1 might be the D (6 bases). Trimming took off 5 bases at V and 2 bases at J, with 18 bases between the two ends. The CDR3 totals 16 residues. Germline V gene lookup returns CDR1 LNHNV and CDR2 YYDKDF (reference sequence). The CDR3 nucleotides read TGTGCCACCAGCCCTGGGGGCAGGGGTGATAACACTGAAGCTTTCTTT. The encoded protein is CATSPGGRGDNTEAFF. The whole variable domain, filled in from reference TRBV15 and TRBJ1-1, reads DAMVIQNPRYQVTQFGKPVTLSCSQTLNHNVMYWYQQKSSQAPKLLFHYYDKDFNNEADTPDNFQSRRPNTSFCFLDIRSPGLGDTAMYLCATSPGGRGDNTEAFFGQGTRLTVV.

This clonotype was counted many times. The chain couples TRBV29-1 to TRBJ2-3; D may be TRBD1 (6 bases). CDR1 and CDR2 from the germline V gene are SQVTM and ANQGSEA. Trimming cost V 6 bases and J 7 bases, with 11 bases left between them. This CDR3 region has 11 residues. CDR3 protein: CSVDRSYTQYF. The CDR3, as DNA: TGCAGCGTCGACAGGAGTTATACGCAGTATTTT.

The V gene is TRBV11-1, the J gene TRBJ2-6, with D unresolved. Trimming shortened V by 1 base and J by 0 bases, and 16 bases separated the two germline ends. Germline-derived CDR1 and CDR2 are SGHAT and FQDESV (reference sequence). The CDR3 is 19 residues long. This CDR3 reads CASSLVKGLTPSGANVLTF. The CDR3 nucleotides read TGTGCCAGCAGCTTAGTAAAGGGCCTGACTCCCTCTGGGGCCAACGTCCTGACTTTC.

The J gene is TRBJ2-7, the V gene TRBV19, with TRBD1 matching over 7 bases. The CDR3 is 14 residues long. J gave up 3 bases and V 8 bases, and 10 bases lay outside the gene matches. Looked up from germline, CDR1 is LNHDA and CDR2 is SQIVND (reference sequence). The CDR3 DNA reads as TGTGCCAGTTCCCGACAGGGAAAGGACTACGAGCAGTACTTC. It translates to CASSRQGKDYEQYF.

This clonotype was seen at least ten times. The genes are TRBV20-1 and TRBJ1-1, with 7 nucleotides matching TRBD1. Looked up from germline, CDR1 is DFQATT and CDR2 is SNEGSKA (reference sequence). Trimming cost V 6 bases and J 7 bases; bases outside gene matches: 5. The CDR3 contains 11 residues. The CDR3 DNA reads as TGCAGTGCAGGTACAGGGGTTGAAGCTTTCTTT. Residues: CSAGTGVEAFF.

This chain connects TRBV10-3 to TRBJ2-2, with TRBD1 matching 8 bases. The CDR3 extends over 15 amino acids. Germline lookup yields CDR1 ENHRY and CDR2 SYGVKD. V dropped 6 bases and J dropped 4; count of bases not matched to a gene: 7. The CDR3 protein is CAIRTGQGRTGELFF. Here the CDR3 DNA reads TGTGCCATCAGGACCGGACAGGGTCGCACCGGGGAGCTGTTTTTT.

This chain links TRBV4-3 with TRBJ2-2, with D possibly being TRBD2 (5 bases). V shed 3 bases and J shed 4 bases, with 12 bases lying between them. Germline CDR1 LGHNA, CDR2 YSLEER. CDR3 size: 15 residues. This CDR3 reads CASSQELEFTGELFF. In nucleotides, the CDR3 is TGCGCCAGCAGCCAGGAACTAGAGTTCACCGGGGAGCTGTTTTTT.

This clonotype occurred many times. The rearrangement joins TRBV7-2 to TRBJ1-2; D is undetermined. Trimming removed 3 bases at V and 2 bases at J, with 13 bases between. The CDR3 runs 15 residues. The germline V gene has CDR1 SGHTA and CDR2 FQGNSA. Here the CDR3 DNA reads TGTGCCAGCAGCTTGCACCCGAGAGAGAACTATGGCTACACCTTC. Translation gives CASSLHPRENYGYTF.

Only a few counts were recorded for this clonotype. The chain employs TRBV28 and TRBJ2-5; possibly TRBD1 for D (6 bases). The V end lost 5 bases, the J end lost 7 bases, and 17 bases lay between the germline ends. The CDR3 totals 14 residues. Per the germline V gene, CDR1 is MDHEN and CDR2 is SYDVKM. In DNA, the CDR3 is TGTGCCAGCAGTCCGATGTGGGGGCGCGGGACCCAGTACTTC. Translated, it gives CASSPMWGRGTQYF.

This clonotype was seen a handful of times. J is TRBJ2-7 and V is TRBV11-2; D remains unclear. The germline V and J ends were trimmed by 3 bases and 0 bases, with 9 bases remaining between them. Germline V gene lookup returns CDR1 SGHAT and CDR2 FQNNGV. This CDR3 contains 14 residues. Here the CDR3 DNA reads TGTGCCAGCAGCTTCGGGTTAGACTCCTACGAGCAGTACTTC. Amino acid sequence: CASSFGLDSYEQYF.

V usage is TRBV20-1 and J usage is TRBJ2-7, with D uncertain. Trimming pared 0 bases from V and 3 bases from J, leaving 15 bases between. Looked up from germline, CDR1 is DFQATT and CDR2 is SNEGSKA (reference sequence). The CDR3 covers 15 residues. CDR3 bases: TGCAGTGCTAGAGATCCTCTTCCACAATTCTACGAGCAGTACTTC. Its protein is CSARDPLPQFYEQYF.

This clonotype appeared a few times. The chain recombines TRBV2 with TRBJ2-1; 10 nucleotides align to TRBD2. Germline values: CDR1 SNHLY, CDR2 FYNNEI. The CDR3 has 23 residues. Trimming took 4 bases from V and 0 from J; bases not matched to a gene: 24. The CDR3 DNA follows: TGTGCCAGCAGTGGGACCGGGACTAGCGACCAATGGTGGAAAGGGAGCTCCTACAATGAGCAGTTCTTC. Residues: CASSGTGTSDQWWKGSSYNEQFF.

The sample holds many counts of this clonotype. V is TRBV5-1 and J is TRBJ2-2; D gene uncertain. Trimming stripped 6 bases from V and 0 bases from J, with 12 bases between. Germline CDR1 reads SGHRS; CDR2 reads YFSETQ. This CDR3 has 15 amino acids. The CDR3 loop is CASTPLGSNTGELFF. Written as DNA, the CDR3 is TGCGCCAGCACCCCCCTTGGCTCGAACACCGGGGAGCTGTTTTTT.

The chain carries TRBV5-1 and TRBJ2-5, with D unresolved. Trimming took 0 bases from V and 0 from J, leaving 6 bases between them. Germline-derived CDR1 and CDR2 are SGHRS and YFSETQ. This CDR3 region has 14 residues. The CDR3 DNA sequence: TGCGCCAGCAGCTTGGCCTGGGACCAAGAGACCCAGTACTTC. Translation: CASSLAWDQETQYF.

This clonotype occurred many times. V and J are TRBV11-2 and TRBJ2-3, with D possibly matching TRBD2 (6 bases). V was clipped by 5 bases and J by 2 bases, with 17 bases between them. The CDR3 spans 16 residues. The germline V gene has CDR1 SGHAT and CDR2 FQNNGV. The CDR3 spells CASSHPLAGNTDTQYF. CDR3 nucleotides: TGTGCCAGCAGCCACCCGTTGGCGGGGAACACAGATACGCAGTATTTT.

There are many counts of this clonotype. J is TRBJ2-3 and V is TRBV24-1, with D possibly being TRBD2 (7 bases). V was cut by 5 bases and J by 5 bases, with 16 bases left in between. Per germline, CDR1 KGHDR and CDR2 SFDVKD. The CDR3 contains 15 residues. CDR3 in DNA: TGTGCCACCAGTGGCCGGGGGGCCTCTATAGATACGCAGTATTTT. Translating gives CATSGRGASIDTQYF.

The chain is built from TRBV4-1 and TRBJ1-1, with 8 nucleotides matching TRBD1. This CDR3 region has 16 residues. J gave up 6 bases and V 2 bases, and 11 bases lay outside the gene matches. Germline V gene lookup returns CDR1 MGHRA and CDR2 YSYEKL. DNA for the CDR3: TGCGCCAGCAGCCAAACCAGCGTCCCGGGACAGGCTGAAGCTTTCTTT. Translation gives CASSQTSVPGQAEAFF.

J is TRBJ2-3 and V is TRBV6-2 or TRBV6-3; D ambiguous. CDR1 and CDR2 (germline): MNHEY, SVGEGT. V lost 0 bases to trimming and J lost 4 bases, with 14 bases between them. This CDR3 is built from 16 residues. The CDR3 sequence: CASSYSTRLEADTQYF. In DNA, the CDR3 is TGTGCCAGCAGTTACTCGACGCGTCTCGAGGCAGATACGCAGTATTTT.

The V gene is TRBV11-2, the J gene TRBJ2-7, with no clear D. The CDR3 extends over 12 amino acids. Germline V CDR1 and CDR2: SGHAT, FQNNGV. Deletions cut 5 bases from V and 4 bases from J, with 9 bases between. CDR3 protein: CASSRPGYEQYF. The CDR3 DNA follows: TGTGCCAGCAGCCGCCCGGGTTACGAGCAGTACTTC.